This TCR beta chain originates from a study of human T cells and chemical hapten exposure. The study, taken as a whole, reports: Versus controls, significantly more large CDR3 similarity clusters arose from expanded TCRs.

CDR3 length: 13 amino acids. CDR1 and CDR2 (germline): SSHAT, FNYEAQ (reference sequence). With regard to this clonotype: Antigen specificity is unknown. Mismatch with germline at one junction end may stem from a read error.

Treatment given: therapeutic diphenylcyclopropenone sensitization with weekly scalp DPC. Individual cDNA molecules each carried unique molecular identifiers attached by the library. TCRdb fed the reads into MiXCR, producing one record per CDR3 protein. The table has approximately 150 distinct CDR3 sequences, roughly 59% seen once. This chain uses TRBV7-7 with TRBJ2-5; TRBD1 matches at 8 bases. The clonotype originates from an adult with alopecia areata. Some clones in this sample may be carry-over from other donors' samples. This table probably holds off-target reads from a library built for another chain. The material was whole blood, obtained before DPC sensitization or 2, 6, or about 24 weeks after (not recorded which). CDR3 DNA sequence: TGTGCTAGCAGCCCCAGGGGGCGGGAGACCCAGTACTTC. This encodes CASSPRGRETQYF.